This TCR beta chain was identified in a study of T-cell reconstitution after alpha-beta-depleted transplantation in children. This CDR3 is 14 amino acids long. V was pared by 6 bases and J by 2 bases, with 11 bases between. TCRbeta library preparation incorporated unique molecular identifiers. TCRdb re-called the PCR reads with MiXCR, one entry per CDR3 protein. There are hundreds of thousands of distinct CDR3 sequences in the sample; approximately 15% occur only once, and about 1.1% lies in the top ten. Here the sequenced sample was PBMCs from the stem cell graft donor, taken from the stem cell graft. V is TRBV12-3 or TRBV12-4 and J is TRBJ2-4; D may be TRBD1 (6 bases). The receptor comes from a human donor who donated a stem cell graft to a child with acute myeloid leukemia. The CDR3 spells CASSQTGTKNIQYF. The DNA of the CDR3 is TGTGCCAGCAGCCAGACAGGAACCAAAAACATTCAGTACTTC.